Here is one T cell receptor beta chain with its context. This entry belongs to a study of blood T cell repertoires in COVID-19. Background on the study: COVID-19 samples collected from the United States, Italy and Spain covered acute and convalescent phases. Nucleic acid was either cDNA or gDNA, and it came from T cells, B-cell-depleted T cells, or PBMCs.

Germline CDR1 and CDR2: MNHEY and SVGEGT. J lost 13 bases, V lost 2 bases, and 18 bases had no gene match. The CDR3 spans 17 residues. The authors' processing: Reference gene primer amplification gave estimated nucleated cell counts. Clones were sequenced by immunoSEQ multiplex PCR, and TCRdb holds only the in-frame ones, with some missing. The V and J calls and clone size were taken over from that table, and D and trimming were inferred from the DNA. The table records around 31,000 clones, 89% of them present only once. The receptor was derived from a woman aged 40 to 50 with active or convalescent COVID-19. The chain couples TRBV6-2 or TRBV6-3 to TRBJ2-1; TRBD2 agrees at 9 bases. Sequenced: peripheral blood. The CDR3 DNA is TGTGCCAGCAGTTACCCTCGGAGGCGGGGGGGCGTTTTCGGACAGTTCTTC. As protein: CASSYPRRRGGVFGQFF.